This TCR beta chain derives from a study of T cells in Graves' hyperthyroidism and ophthalmopathy. The CDR3 consists of 16 residues. Trimming removed 5 bases from V and 7 bases from J, with 18 bases in between. TCR beta CDR3 sequences were amplified from RNA transcripts. With the HTBI primer set, the TCR CDR3 went through a first round of RT-PCR. TCRdb used MiXCR to reprocess the multiplex PCR reads, holding one entry per CDR3 protein. Here the sample spans a few hundred thousand distinct CDR3 sequences, about 13% being singletons. This clonotype was recorded many times. The chain recombines TRBV12-3 or TRBV12-4 with TRBJ1-6, with D perhaps TRBD1 (5 bases). The clonotype was recovered from a woman aged 40 to 50 with Graves' ophthalmopathy. The sequencing sample was made of blood. The CDR3 region has the DNA TGTGCCAGCAGTCCTATCGAGAGGGGAGGCAATTCACCCCTCCACTTT. Protein sequence: CASSPIERGGNSPLHF.